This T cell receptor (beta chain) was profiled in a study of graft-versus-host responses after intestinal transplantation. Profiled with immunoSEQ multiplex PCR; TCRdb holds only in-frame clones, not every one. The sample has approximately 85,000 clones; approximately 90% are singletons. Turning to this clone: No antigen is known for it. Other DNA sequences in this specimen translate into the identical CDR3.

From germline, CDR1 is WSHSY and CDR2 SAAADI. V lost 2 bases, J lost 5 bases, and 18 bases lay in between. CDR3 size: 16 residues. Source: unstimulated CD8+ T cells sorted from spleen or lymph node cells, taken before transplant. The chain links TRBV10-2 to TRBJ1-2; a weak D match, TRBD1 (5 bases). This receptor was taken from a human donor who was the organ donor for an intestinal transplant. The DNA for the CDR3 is TGCGCCAGCAGTGAGATGAGAGGGGCATCGGAATATGGCTACACCTTC. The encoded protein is CASSEMRGASEYGYTF.